These T cell receptor beta chains were read from a single sample in a study of OX40 agonist ivuxolimab in advanced cancers. The assay was immunoSEQ multiplex PCR, and TCRdb's table has in-frame clones only and misses some. The sample holds under 80,000 clones; 82% are singletons and the top ten take about 5%. Sample: CD4+ or CD8+ T cells sorted from blood, taken in a trial of the OX40 agonist ivuxolimab. The origin of the receptors is an adult with an advanced solid tumor such as melanoma, head and neck, liver or kidney cancer. The CDR3 runs from the conserved cysteine through the conserved F or W. D genes are given only for firm matches. Size tells how often a clone was seen (once, few, many) or the class of an expanded clone, and some rows leave it out.

abundance: NA
d_gene: NA
j_gene: TRBJ1-1
v_gene: TRBV21-1
CDR3nt: TGTGCCAGCAGCAAAGCGCCAGGGGGAACTGAAGCTTTCTTT
CDR3aa: CASSKAPGGTEAFF

abundance: NA
d_gene: TRBD2
j_gene: TRBJ2-1
v_gene: TRBV11-1
CDR3nt: TGTGCCAGCAGCTTAGCTCGACTAGCGTCCAATGAGCAGTTCTTC
CDR3aa: CASSLARLASNEQFF

abundance: NA
d_gene: TRBD2
j_gene: TRBJ2-1
v_gene: TRBV7-8
CDR3nt: TGTGCCAGCAGCTTAGTTTTCCTAGCGGCACGAGGGGAGCAGTTCTTC
CDR3aa: CASSLVFLAARGEQFF

abundance: NA
d_gene: NA
j_gene: TRBJ2-1
v_gene: TRBV19
CDR3nt: TGTGCCAGTAGTTCCTCGGGGAGGGGGTATGATGAGCAGTTCTTC
CDR3aa: CASSSSGRGYDEQFF

abundance: NA
d_gene: NA
j_gene: TRBJ1-5
v_gene: TRBV2
CDR3nt: TGTGCCAGCAGTTTAGGACAGACTAATCAGCCCCAGCATTTT
CDR3aa: CASSLGQTNQPQHF

abundance: NA
d_gene: NA
j_gene: TRBJ2-7
v_gene: TRBV5-1
CDR3nt: TGCGCCAGCAGTTCCGGCTCGAGCTCCTACGAGCAGTACTTC
CDR3aa: CASSSGSSSYEQYF

abundance: few
d_gene: NA
j_gene: TRBJ2-5
v_gene: TRBV5-6
CDR3nt: TGTGCCAGCAGCTTTGTTGGTTTTAGAGGGGCGCAAGAGACCCAGTACTTC
CDR3aa: CASSFVGFRGAQETQYF

abundance: NA
d_gene: NA
j_gene: TRBJ1-1
v_gene: TRBV5-1
CDR3nt: TGCGCCAGCAGCTTTTCCGGGGGTGCGAACACTGAAGCTTTCTTT
CDR3aa: CASSFSGGANTEAFF

abundance: NA
d_gene: TRBD2
j_gene: TRBJ2-7
v_gene: TRBV4-2
CDR3nt: TGTGCCAGCAGCCCACGGACTAGCGGGACGGAGTACGAGCAGTACTTC
CDR3aa: CASSPRTSGTEYEQYF

abundance: few
d_gene: TRBD1
j_gene: TRBJ2-7
v_gene: TRBV4-2
CDR3nt: TGTGCCAGCAGAGGGACCGGGACAGTTGATTACGAGCAGTACTTC
CDR3aa: CASRGTGTVDYEQYF

abundance: once
d_gene: NA
j_gene: TRBJ2-3
v_gene: TRBV29-1
CDR3nt: TGCAGCGCTTTAGACAGGATCACAGATACGCAGTATTTT
CDR3aa: CSALDRITDTQYF

abundance: NA
d_gene: NA
j_gene: TRBJ1-2
v_gene: TRBV6-5
CDR3nt: TGTGCCAGCAGGAATACAGGTCACGGTGGCTACACCTTC
CDR3aa: CASRNTGHGGYTF

abundance: few
d_gene: TRBD1
j_gene: TRBJ1-5
v_gene: TRBV18
CDR3nt: TGTGCCAGCTCAACAGGGGAGAATCAGCCCCAGCATTTT
CDR3aa: CASSTGENQPQHF

abundance: NA
d_gene: NA
j_gene: TRBJ1-6
v_gene: TRBV4-3
CDR3nt: TGCGCCAGCAGCCAAGATGCCGGTTCACCCCTCCACTTT
CDR3aa: CASSQDAGSPLHF

abundance: NA
d_gene: TRBD1
j_gene: TRBJ2-2
v_gene: TRBV7-2
CDR3nt: TGTGCCAGCAGCCCCGGACAGGGATGGACCGGGGAGCTGTTTTTT
CDR3aa: CASSPGQGWTGELFF

abundance: NA
d_gene: NA
j_gene: TRBJ2-5
v_gene: TRBV28
CDR3nt: TGTGCCAGCAGGACAAGGAACCAAGAGACCCAGTACTTC
CDR3aa: CASRTRNQETQYF

abundance: NA
d_gene: NA
j_gene: TRBJ2-7
v_gene: TRBV20-1
CDR3nt: TGCAGTGCTAGCGGGAGTTACGAGCAGTACTTC
CDR3aa: CSASGSYEQYF

abundance: NA
d_gene: NA
j_gene: TRBJ2-2
v_gene: TRBV9
CDR3nt: TGTGCCAGCAGCGTAGCGGGGGGCTCGACCGGGGAGCTGTTTTTT
CDR3aa: CASSVAGGSTGELFF

abundance: NA
d_gene: NA
j_gene: TRBJ2-1
v_gene: TRBV11-2
CDR3nt: TGTGCCAGCGAGGTCAGCTCCTACAATGAGCAGTTCTTC
CDR3aa: CASEVSSYNEQFF

abundance: NA
d_gene: NA
j_gene: TRBJ1-2
v_gene: TRBV21-1
CDR3nt: TGTGCCAGCAGCATCGACAGGTTCGGGGGCTACACCTTC
CDR3aa: CASSIDRFGGYTF

abundance: NA
d_gene: NA
j_gene: TRBJ1-6
v_gene: TRBV6-6
CDR3nt: TGTGCCAGCAGCCTTTTGGGAGTTGGTTCACCCCTCCACTTT
CDR3aa: CASSLLGVGSPLHF

abundance: NA
d_gene: TRBD1
j_gene: TRBJ2-7
v_gene: TRBV4-1
CDR3nt: TGCGCCAGCAGCCAACTACCCGGGACAGGGCCGTACGAGCAGTACTTC
CDR3aa: CASSQLPGTGPYEQYF

abundance: NA
d_gene: NA
j_gene: TRBJ1-2
v_gene: TRBV27
CDR3nt: TGTGCCAGCAGTTTATCCGGCCTCTATGGCTACACCTTC
CDR3aa: CASSLSGLYGYTF

abundance: NA
d_gene: NA
j_gene: TRBJ2-7
v_gene: TRBV11-2
CDR3nt: TGTGCCAGCAGCCTAAGTTGGGACATGAGCTCCTACGAGCAGTACTTC
CDR3aa: CASSLSWDMSSYEQYF

abundance: once
d_gene: NA
j_gene: TRBJ2-1
v_gene: TRBV19
CDR3nt: TGTGCCAGTACGGCGGGGGCCGGGGATGAGCAGTTCTTC
CDR3aa: CASTAGAGDEQFF

abundance: once
d_gene: NA
j_gene: TRBJ2-5
v_gene: TRBV6-6
CDR3nt: TGTGCCAGCAGTTACGGCAGAGAGACCCAGTACTTC
CDR3aa: CASSYGRETQYF